This passage covers 11 T cell receptor beta chains from one sample sequenced in a study of blood T cell repertoires in COVID-19. The data were produced by immunoSEQ multiplex PCR, yet TCRdb's version contains in-frame clones alone and is incomplete. The table lists 150,000 to 200,000 clones, about 85% of them singletons. Sequencing used PBMCs or T cells enriched from blood (not recorded which). The receptors stem from a woman aged 35 to 49 in a cohort exposed to, infected with or recovered from COVID-19 (not recorded which).

The chain has TRBV14 and TRBJ1-2; D ambiguous. Looked up from germline, CDR1 is SGHDN and CDR2 is FVKESK. The germline V and J ends were trimmed by 1 base and 5 bases, with 14 bases remaining between them. The CDR3 consists of 15 residues. The CDR3 loop reads CASSQGQRHFYGYTF. The CDR3 nucleotides are TGTGCCAGCAGCCAAGGGCAGCGTCATTTTTATGGCTACACCTTC.

This chain links TRBV27 with TRBJ1-3; D perhaps matches TRBD1 (6 bases). V lost 6 bases, J lost 0 bases, and 9 bases lay in between. This CDR3 region has 14 residues. Germline CDR1 reads MNHEY; CDR2 reads SMNVEV (reference sequence). DNA of the CDR3: TGTGCCAGCAGCGACAGGCTCTCTGGAAACACCATATATTTT. It encodes CASSDRLSGNTIYF.

The rearrangement joins TRBV6-1 to TRBJ2-1; the match to TRBD2 covers 8 bases. This CDR3 is built from 16 residues. CDR1 and CDR2 (germline): MNHNS, SASEGT. Trimming removed 4 bases from V and 4 bases from J; junction bases left unmatched: 9. The CDR3 loop is CASSVSGEERYNEQFF. In DNA, the CDR3 is TGTGCCAGCAGTGTTAGCGGGGAGGAACGTTACAATGAGCAGTTCTTC.

The rearrangement uses TRBV5-5 and TRBJ1-6; 9 bases match TRBD1. Per germline, CDR1 SGHKS and CDR2 YYEKEE (reference sequence). CDR3 length: 17 residues. V lost 1 base, J lost 9 bases, and 11 bases stayed unmatched. CDR3 bases: TGTGCCAGCAGCTTGCCGACATTGACAGGGGGAGGTTCACCCCTCCACTTT. The encoded protein is CASSLPTLTGGGSPLHF.

The chain links TRBV19 to TRBJ1-6, with D tentatively TRBD1 (6 bases). Germline V CDR1 and CDR2: LNHDA, SQIVND (reference sequence). Trimming stripped 3 bases from V and 7 bases from J, with 16 bases between. The CDR3 is 16 amino acids. The CDR3 loop is CASSIYRELSNSPLHF. In nucleotides, the CDR3 is TGTGCCAGTAGTATCTACAGGGAGTTGAGCAATTCACCCCTCCACTTT.

The chain has TRBV5-5 and TRBJ1-2, with a weak D call TRBD1 (6 bases). CDR1 is SGHKS and CDR2 is YYEKEE in the germline V gene (reference sequence). Trimming removed 4 bases at V and 6 bases at J, with 16 bases between. The CDR3 spans 14 residues. CDR3 in DNA: TGTGCCAGCAGCAAGTCGGGGGGCGCCGATGGCTACACCTTC. It encodes CASSKSGGADGYTF.

The J gene is TRBJ1-1, the V gene TRBV4-1; D gene ambiguous. Trimming cost V 1 base and J 5 bases, with 8 bases left between them. The CDR3 contains 13 residues. CDR1 and CDR2 (germline): MGHRA, YSYEKL. CDR3 DNA: TGCGCCAGCAGCCAAGGTGCGGCTACTGAAGCTTTCTTT. It codes for CASSQGAATEAFF.

The chain combines TRBV9 with TRBJ2-3; D possibly corresponds to TRBD2 (5 bases). Germline assignment: CDR1 SGDLS and CDR2 YYNGEE. The CDR3 runs to 17 residues. Trimming shortened V by 1 base and J by 3 bases, and 18 bases separated the two germline ends. Here the CDR3 reads CASSVSGVGAATDTQYF. The DNA of the CDR3 is TGTGCCAGCAGCGTAAGTGGCGTGGGAGCGGCTACAGATACGCAGTATTTT.

The chain carries TRBV4-2 and TRBJ2-3, with D possibly being TRBD1 (6 bases). The ends were cut back, 0 bases at V and 4 bases at J, with 14 bases in the middle. Germline values: CDR1 LGHNA, CDR2 YNFKEQ. The CDR3 is made up of 16 amino acids. DNA of the CDR3: TGTGCCAGCAGCCAAGAAGGGGGAACAGGAGCAGATACGCAGTATTTT. Residues: CASSQEGGTGADTQYF.

The chain recombines TRBV27 with TRBJ2-7, with TRBD1 identical over 7 bases. Germline V gives CDR1 MNHEY, CDR2 SMNVEV (reference sequence). The CDR3 is made up of 13 amino acids. V trimming: 0 bases; J trimming: 5 bases; junction bases outside the gene matches: 1. The CDR3 coding sequence is TGTGCCAGCAGTTTATCGCAGGGGGACGAGCAGTACTTC. Residues: CASSLSQGDEQYF.

This sequence joins TRBV7-8 and TRBJ1-5, with TRBD1 matching over 8 bases. V was clipped by 6 bases and J by 9 bases; unmatched bases: 10. The germline gives CDR1 SGHVS, CDR2 FQNEAQ. This CDR3 region has 14 residues. The CDR3 loop is CASRSDRVSGPQHF. In nucleotides, the CDR3 is TGTGCCAGCAGGTCGGACAGGGTATCAGGGCCCCAGCATTTT.